The 18 T cell receptor beta chains below all came from one sample that was sequenced in a study of regulatory T cells in long-lasting Graves disease (dated by TCRdb to about 2021). The sample's time point label, in plain terms: persistent/refractory GD, antithyroid drugs over 5 years with positive TRAb. RNA was extracted from PBMCs in TRIzol for both TCR sequencing and RNA sequencing. Library preparation used multiplex PCR. The data were produced on an Illumina HiSeq 4000. CDR3 regions were amplified by Arm-PCR with iRepertoire HTBI primers to construct TCR beta libraries. Clones were called with MiXCR by TCRdb after fastp trimmed the public reads at Q25, and only in-frame beta chains were retained. Rows with a matching CDR3 protein are joined into one entry that keeps the most common DNA and genes. The sample profile shows roughly 500,000 distinct CDR3 sequences; about 20% of them were found once. The leading ten clones occupy under 15% of the sample.

Sequencing was performed on peripheral blood mononuclear cells (PBMCs), taken when the disease was refractory, from a patient treated with antithyroid drugs. The receptors were sampled from a female donor with Graves disease.

The chain carries TRBV7-2 and TRBJ2-7; 8 positions match TRBD2. V shed 1 base and J 4 bases; nucleotides not matched to a gene: 6. Germline V lookup: CDR1 SGHTA, CDR2 FQGNSA. The CDR3 runs 15 residues. CDR3 nucleotides: TGTGCCAGCAGCTTAGAATCACTAGCGGATTACGAGCAGTACTTC. This codes for CASSLESLADYEQYF. The full variable domain, in which reference TRBV7-2 and TRBJ2-7 provide the parts outside the CDR3, is GAGVSQSPSNKVTEKGKDVELRCDPISGHTALYWYRQSLGQGLEFLIYFQGNSAPDKSGLPSDRFSAERTGGSVSTLTIQRTQQEDSAVYLCASSLESLADYEQYFGPGTRLTVT.

The chain combines TRBV7-9 with TRBJ1-2; no definite D call. Trimming stripped 5 bases from V and 8 bases from J, with 15 bases between. From germline, CDR1 is SEHNR and CDR2 FQNEAQ (reference sequence). CDR3 length equals 13 residues. CDR3 amino acids: CASSQAGSVGYTF. The DNA of the CDR3 is TGTGCCAGCAGCCAGGCGGGGTCGGTCGGCTACACCTTC.

This chain joins TRBV20-1 and TRBJ2-7; 11 bases agree with TRBD1. CDR1 is DFQATT and CDR2 is SNEGSKA in the germline V gene (reference sequence). The CDR3 has 15 amino acids. The V and J ends lost 6 bases and 3 bases, in that order; junction bases with no gene match: 10. CDR3 DNA: TGCAGTGCGAAGCCTGGGACAGGGGGTATCTACGAGCAGTACTTC. It codes for CSAKPGTGGIYEQYF.

In its sample, this clonotype was seen a few times. V usage is TRBV15 and J usage is TRBJ1-3, with 7 bases lining up with TRBD1. This CDR3 has 16 residues. With V trimmed by 0 bases and J by 7 bases, 9 bases remained unmatched. From germline, CDR1 is LNHNV and CDR2 YYDKDF (reference sequence). CDR3 amino acids: CATSREGVQGGNTIYF. The CDR3, as DNA: TGTGCCACCAGCAGAGAGGGTGTCCAGGGGGGCAACACCATATATTTT. Using reference TRBV15 and TRBJ1-3 for the parts outside the CDR3, the full variable domain is DAMVIQNPRYQVTQFGKPVTLSCSQTLNHNVMYWYQQKSSQAPKLLFHYYDKDFNNEADTPDNFQSRRPNTSFCFLDIRSPGLGDTAMYLCATSREGVQGGNTIYFGEGSWLTVV.

This chain connects TRBV11-3 to TRBJ2-7; 8 nucleotides match TRBD2. The CDR3 loop spans 15 amino acids. The V gene's germline CDR1 is SGHNT and CDR2 YENEEA. With 5 bases clipped from V and 4 bases from J, the junction kept 10 bases outside the gene matches. The DNA for the CDR3 is TGTGCCAGCAGCCGGGTGTCCCGGGAGGGTTACGAGCAGTACTTC. Amino acid sequence: CASSRVSREGYEQYF. Looking up the rest from reference TRBV11-3 and TRBJ2-7 gives the full variable domain: EAGVVQSPRYKIIEKKQPVAFWCNPISGHNTLYWYLQNLGQGPELLIRYENEEAVDDSQLPKDRFSAERLKGVDSTLKIQPAELGDSAVYLCASSRVSREGYEQYFGPGTRLTVT.

In this sample, this clonotype turned up many times. V usage is TRBV28 and J usage is TRBJ1-5, with D tentatively TRBD1 (6 bases). The CDR3 has 17 residues. Between the trimmed V and J ends, which lost 4 bases and 3 bases, there was a span of 19 bases. The germline gives CDR1 MDHEN, CDR2 SYDVKM. CDR3 protein: CASSSLSIRGYNQPQHF. Written as DNA, the CDR3 is TGTGCCAGCAGTTCGCTGTCAATCAGGGGATACAATCAGCCCCAGCATTTT.

Of note for this clonotype: A much more abundant neighbour one base away suggests this may be a read error. J is TRBJ1-5 and V is TRBV12-3 or TRBV12-4; 7 bases align to TRBD1. Trimming at V came to 3 bases and at J to 6 bases, leaving 5 bases not matched to a gene. This CDR3 is 14 amino acids long. In nucleotides, the CDR3 is TGTGCCAGCAGTTTCGGCAGGGGGAGTCAGCCCCAGCATTTT. This encodes CASSFGRGSQPQHF.

Notes on this clonotype: This clone may be a read error of a much larger clone one base away. The chain links TRBV15 to TRBJ2-5; 9 bases fit TRBD1. CDR1 is LNHNV and CDR2 is YYDKDF in the germline V gene (reference sequence). The CDR3 totals 16 residues. The V segment lost 5 bases and the J segment 3 bases; nucleotides outside the gene matches: 10. The CDR3 here is CATSSTGTGSEETQYF. The CDR3 DNA follows: TGTGCCACCAGCTCCACCGGGACAGGGAGTGAAGAGACCCAGTACTTC.

V is TRBV7-9 and J is TRBJ1-5; TRBD1 matches 9 bases. This CDR3 is 18 amino acids long. Germline-derived CDR1 and CDR2 are SEHNR and FQNEAQ (reference sequence). Trimming took 6 bases from V and 2 from J; bases not matched to a gene: 14. The CDR3 bases are TGTGCCAGCAGTTTTGGCCCCCGGACAGGGGTGCGCAATCAGCCCCAGCATTTT. It specifies CASSFGPRTGVRNQPQHF.

This clonotype was observed many times. This chain uses TRBV12-3 or TRBV12-4 with TRBJ1-2; possibly TRBD1 for D (6 bases). This CDR3 has 12 residues. Between the trimmed V and J ends, which lost 5 bases and 6 bases, there was a span of 10 bases. CDR3 residues: CASSTGIDGYTF. The CDR3 DNA follows: TGTGCCAGCAGTACAGGGATAGATGGCTACACCTTC.

This clonotype was recorded at least ten times. The CDR3 nucleotides read TGTGCCAGCAGTGATTTACAGGCCTCCTACGAGCAGTACTTC. This translates into CASSDLQASYEQYF. V gene TRBV2 combines with J gene TRBJ2-7, with a possible D match to TRBD1 (5 bases). V was cut by 3 bases and J by 0 bases, with 9 bases left in between. CDR3 length: 14 amino acids. CDR1 and CDR2 (germline): SNHLY, FYNNEI.

The chain has TRBV20-1 and TRBJ2-7, with unresolved D. CDR1 is DFQATT, CDR2 SNEGSKA, per germline (reference sequence). Deletions cut 0 bases from V and 2 bases from J, with 5 bases between. The CDR3 runs 12 residues. CDR3 sequence reads: CSARDDPYEQYF. DNA of the CDR3: TGCAGTGCTAGAGACGACCCCTACGAGCAGTACTTC.

This clonotype was seen repeatedly, ten times or more. The rearrangement uses TRBV10-3 and TRBJ2-7; possibly TRBD1 for D (5 bases). CDR1 ENHRY and CDR2 SYGVKD come from the germline V gene. V was pared by 9 bases and J by 5 bases, with 14 bases between. The CDR3 is 12 residues long. The CDR3: CAIGHKTHEQYF. CDR3 coding DNA: TGTGCCATTGGACATAAAACTCACGAGCAGTACTTC.

The chain carries TRBV7-9 and TRBJ1-1; no clear D. CDR1 and CDR2 (germline): SEHNR, FQNEAQ (reference sequence). Trimming removed 5 bases at V and 6 bases at J, with 16 bases between. CDR3 length: 14 amino acids. The CDR3 is CASSALKNGPEAFF. CDR3 DNA sequence: TGTGCCAGCAGCGCGTTGAAAAATGGACCTGAAGCTTTCTTT.

This clonotype was found many times. The V gene is TRBV20-1, the J gene TRBJ1-5; D unresolved. Trimming took 0 bases from V and 6 from J, leaving 6 bases between them. Germline CDR1 and CDR2: DFQATT and SNEGSKA (reference sequence). CDR3 length equals 12 residues. The CDR3 region is CSARDSFQPQHF. CDR3 bases: TGCAGTGCTAGAGATAGCTTTCAGCCCCAGCATTTT.

The rearrangement links TRBV18 to TRBJ2-5, with 9 bases aligning to TRBD1. The ends lost 1 base at V and 2 bases at J; junction bases unmatched: 11. The CDR3 is 18 amino acids. Germline loops: CDR1 KGHSH, CDR2 LQKENI. The CDR3 nucleotides read TGTGCCAGCTCACCACTACAGGGGGCAGTAAGAAGTCAAGAGACCCAGTACTTC. Amino acids: CASSPLQGAVRSQETQYF.

The table lists this clonotype with many counts. The chain carries TRBV30 and TRBJ2-4, with D maybe TRBD1 (5 bases). Between the trimmed V and J ends, which lost 0 bases and 1 base, there was a span of 7 bases. Germline V gives CDR1 GTSNPN, CDR2 SVGIG (reference sequence). The CDR3 consists of 14 residues. DNA for the CDR3: TGTGCCTGGAGTGTTCAGGGTGCCAAAAACATTCAGTACTTC. Amino acids: CAWSVQGAKNIQYF. The whole variable domain, remainder taken from reference TRBV30 and TRBJ2-4, is SQTIHQWPATLVQPVGSPLSLECTVEGTSNPNLYWYRQAAGRGLQLLFYSVGIGQISSEVPQNLSASRPQDRQFILSSKKLLLSDSGFYLCAWSVQGAKNIQYFGAGTRLSVL.

The chain has TRBV2 and TRBJ1-1; 8 positions agree with TRBD1. The CDR3 covers 13 residues. With V trimmed by 6 bases and J by 4 bases, 4 bases remained unmatched. From germline, CDR1 is SNHLY and CDR2 FYNNEI. This CDR3 is CASRWTGTTEAFF. The CDR3 nucleotides are TGTGCCAGCAGGTGGACAGGGACCACTGAAGCTTTCTTT.